A single sample gave rise to the 13 T cell receptor beta chains below, sequenced in a study of T cell changes during pregnancy in multiple sclerosis. Produced via immunoSEQ multiplex PCR; TCRdb's table is partial and in-frame only. The sample shows around 44,000 clones, 90% to 95% of them seen only once. The sample consisted of CD8+ T cells from peripheral blood mononuclear cells, taken in the third trimester of pregnancy. Receptors originate from a female donor with multiple sclerosis, enrolled in a pregnancy study.

This sequence joins TRBV2 and TRBJ2-7; D uncertain. Germline V gene lookup returns CDR1 SNHLY and CDR2 FYNNEI. This CDR3 region has 13 residues. Trimming cost V 3 bases and J 6 bases, with 12 bases left between them. CDR3 DNA: TGTGCCAGCAGTGATATCGCCTACCTCGAGCAGTACTTC. Protein product: CASSDIAYLEQYF.

In this sample, this clone is medium-sized (0.01 to 0.1%). The rearrangement joins TRBV7-8 to TRBJ1-4, with a possible D match to TRBD1 (6 bases). The CDR3 loop spans 15 amino acids. The ends were cut back, 5 bases at V and 4 bases at J, with 14 bases in the middle. In germline, CDR1 is SGHVS, CDR2 FQNEAQ. The CDR3 here is CASSTRQGFNEKLFF. CDR3 sequence (DNA): TGTGCCAGCAGCACCCGGCAGGGGTTTAATGAAAAACTGTTTTTT.

This rearrangement joins TRBV27 to TRBJ2-1; maybe TRBD2 (5 bases). Germline CDR1 MNHEY, CDR2 SMNVEV (reference sequence). This CDR3 is 15 amino acids long. V dropped 4 bases and J dropped 0 bases, with 10 bases sitting between them. CDR3 sequence: CASSSAVSSYNEQFF. The CDR3 bases are TGTGCCAGCAGTTCAGCGGTGAGCTCCTACAATGAGCAGTTCTTC.

The chain recombines TRBV27 with TRBJ1-2; 8 bases are shared with TRBD1. CDR3 size: 14 residues. The V and J ends lost 5 bases and 4 bases, in that order; junction bases with no gene match: 6. Germline loops: CDR1 MNHEY, CDR2 SMNVEV (reference sequence). CDR3 amino acids: CASSPPDRVYGYTF. The CDR3, as DNA: TGTGCCAGCAGTCCCCCGGACAGGGTCTATGGCTACACCTTC.

The chain carries TRBV14 and TRBJ1-4; 7 positions agree with TRBD1. The CDR3 length is 15 residues. Unmatched junction bases numbered 5, after V lost 3 bases and J lost 4 bases. The germline V gene has CDR1 SGHDN and CDR2 FVKESK. CDR3 nucleotides: TGTGCCAGCAGCCACCACAGGGGAATTAATGAAAAACTGTTTTTT. This encodes CASSHHRGINEKLFF. The full variable domain, with the rest looked up from reference TRBV14 and TRBJ1-4, is EAGVTQFPSHSVIEKGQTVTLRCDPISGHDNLYWYRRVMGKEIKFLLHFVKESKQDESGMPNNRFLAERTGGTYSTLKVQPAELEDSGVYFCASSHHRGINEKLFFGSGTQLSVL.

The rearrangement links TRBV2 to TRBJ2-2, with TRBD1 identical over 7 bases. The junction had 5 bases not matched to a gene; V was cut back by 6 bases and J by 4 bases. CDR1 and CDR2 from the germline V gene are SNHLY and FYNNEI. CDR3 length equals 14 residues. The CDR3 DNA reads TGTGCCAGCAGGGACGGACAGGCCACCGGGGAGCTGTTTTTT. Amino acids: CASRDGQATGELFF.

The chain carries TRBV27 and TRBJ2-6; D not certain. CDR1 is MNHEY, CDR2 SMNVEV, per germline (reference sequence). This CDR3 spans 13 amino acids. Trimming removed 3 bases from V and 2 bases from J, with 2 bases in between. The CDR3 here is CASSFTGANVLTF. The CDR3 bases are TGTGCCAGCAGTTTTACTGGGGCCAACGTCCTGACTTTC.

The CDR3 sequence is CASSQDRSSSSSYNEQFF. The CDR3 nucleotides are TGCGCCAGCAGCCAAGATCGGAGTAGCTCCAGCTCCTACAATGAGCAGTTCTTC. The J gene is TRBJ2-1, the V gene TRBV4-1; no clear D. The CDR3 covers 18 residues. Trimming shortened V by 0 bases and J by 0 bases, and 15 bases separated the two germline ends. Germline loops: CDR1 MGHRA, CDR2 YSYEKL.

This clone appeared a single time. This sequence joins TRBV15 and TRBJ2-7; 9 positions agree with TRBD1. Germline CDR1 is LNHNV and CDR2 is YYDKDF (reference sequence). The CDR3 is made up of 14 amino acids. Unmatched junction bases numbered 3, after V lost 5 bases and J lost 1 base. CDR3 DNA: TGTGCCACCAGCGGACAGGGGTCGTCCTACGAGCAGTACTTC. It yields the protein CATSGQGSSYEQYF. The entire variable domain, with the rest obtained from reference TRBV15 and TRBJ2-7, is as follows: DAMVIQNPRYQVTQFGKPVTLSCSQTLNHNVMYWYQQKSSQAPKLLFHYYDKDFNNEADTPDNFQSRRPNTSFCFLDIRSPGLGDTAMYLCATSGQGSSYEQYFGPGTRLTVT.

This rearrangement joins TRBV19 to TRBJ2-7; 8 nucleotides agree with TRBD1. CDR3 size: 15 residues. Germline V gene lookup returns CDR1 LNHDA and CDR2 SQIVND (reference sequence). V lost 1 base and J lost 2; bases outside the gene matches: 4. CDR3 sequence reads: CASSIGTGFPYEQYF. In DNA form, the CDR3 reads TGTGCCAGTAGTATAGGGACAGGGTTTCCCTACGAGCAGTACTTC.

This sequence joins TRBV19 and TRBJ2-1, with 7 bases fitting TRBD2. Germline-derived CDR1 and CDR2 are LNHDA and SQIVND (reference sequence). The CDR3 is 18 amino acids. The J segment lost 3 bases and the V segment lost 2 bases, leaving 13 bases of the junction unmatched. CDR3 coding DNA: TGTGCCAGTAGTATATCTACCCGGGGAGGGGTAGACTACAATGAGCAGTTCTTC. This encodes CASSISTRGGVDYNEQFF. The full variable domain, in which reference TRBV19 and TRBJ2-1 provide the parts outside the CDR3, is DGGITQSPKYLFRKEGQNVTLSCEQNLNHDAMYWYRQDPGQGLRLIYYSQIVNDFQKGDIAEGYSVSREKKESFPLTVTSAQKNPTAFYLCASSISTRGGVDYNEQFFGPGTRLTVL.

The chain has TRBV19 and TRBJ2-7, with TRBD1 matching 8 bases. CDR3 length: 13 residues. Germline CDR1 and CDR2: LNHDA and SQIVND (reference sequence). V trimming: 9 bases; J trimming: 3 bases; junction bases outside the gene matches: 7. The CDR3: CASGQGVFYEQYF. CDR3 DNA sequence: TGTGCCAGCGGACAGGGCGTTTTCTACGAGCAGTACTTC.

The chain has TRBV27 and TRBJ2-1; possible D gene TRBD2, 7 bases. Deletions cut 2 bases from V and 5 bases from J, with 19 bases between. The CDR3 is 17 amino acids. CDR1 and CDR2 from the germline V gene are MNHEY and SMNVEV (reference sequence). This CDR3 is CASSLVRGRSAHNEQFF. The CDR3 DNA is TGTGCCAGCAGTTTAGTGCGGGGGCGCAGTGCCCACAATGAGCAGTTCTTC.